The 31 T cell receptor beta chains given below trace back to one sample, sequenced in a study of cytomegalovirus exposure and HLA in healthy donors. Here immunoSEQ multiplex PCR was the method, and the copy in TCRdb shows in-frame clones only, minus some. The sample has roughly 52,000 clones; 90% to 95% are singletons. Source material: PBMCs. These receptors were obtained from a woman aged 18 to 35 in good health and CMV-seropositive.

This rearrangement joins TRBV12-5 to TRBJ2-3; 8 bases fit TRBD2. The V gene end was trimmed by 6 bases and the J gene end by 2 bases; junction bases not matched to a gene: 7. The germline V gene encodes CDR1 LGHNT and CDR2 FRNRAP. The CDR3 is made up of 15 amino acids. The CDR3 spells CASGPAGGSTDTQYF. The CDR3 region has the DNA TGTGCTAGTGGCCCGGCGGGGGGCTCCACAGATACGCAGTATTTT.

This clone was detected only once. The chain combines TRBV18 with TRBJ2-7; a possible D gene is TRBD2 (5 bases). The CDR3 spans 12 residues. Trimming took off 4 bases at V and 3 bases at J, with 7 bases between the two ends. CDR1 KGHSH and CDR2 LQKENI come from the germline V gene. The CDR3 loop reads CASSLGIYEQYF. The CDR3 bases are TGTGCCAGCTCACTCGGGATCTACGAGCAGTACTTC.

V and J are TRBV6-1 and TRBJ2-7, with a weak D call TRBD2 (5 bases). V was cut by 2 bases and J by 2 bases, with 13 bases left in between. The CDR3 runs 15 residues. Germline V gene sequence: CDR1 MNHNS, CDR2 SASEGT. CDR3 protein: CASSERVGSTYEQYF. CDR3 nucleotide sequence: TGTGCCAGCAGTGAAAGGGTTGGGAGCACCTACGAGCAGTACTTC.

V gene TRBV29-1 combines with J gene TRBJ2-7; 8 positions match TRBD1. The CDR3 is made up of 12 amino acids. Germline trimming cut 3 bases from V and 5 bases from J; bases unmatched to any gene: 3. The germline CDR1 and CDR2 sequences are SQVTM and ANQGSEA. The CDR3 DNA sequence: TGCAGCGTTGACGACAGGGGAGACGAGCAGTACTTC. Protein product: CSVDDRGDEQYF.

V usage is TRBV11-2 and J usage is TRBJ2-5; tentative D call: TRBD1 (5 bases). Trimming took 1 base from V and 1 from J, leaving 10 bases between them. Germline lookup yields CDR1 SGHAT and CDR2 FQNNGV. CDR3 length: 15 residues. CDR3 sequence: CASSLAGYIQETQYF. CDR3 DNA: TGTGCCAGCAGCTTAGCAGGGTATATCCAAGAGACCCAGTACTTC.

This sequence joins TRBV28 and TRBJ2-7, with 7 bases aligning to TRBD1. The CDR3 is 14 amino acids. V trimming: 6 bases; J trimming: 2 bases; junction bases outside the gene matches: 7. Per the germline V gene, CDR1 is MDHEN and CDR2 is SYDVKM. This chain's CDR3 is CASRRGQTPYEQYF. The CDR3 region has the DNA TGTGCCAGCAGACGGGGACAGACACCCTACGAGCAGTACTTC.

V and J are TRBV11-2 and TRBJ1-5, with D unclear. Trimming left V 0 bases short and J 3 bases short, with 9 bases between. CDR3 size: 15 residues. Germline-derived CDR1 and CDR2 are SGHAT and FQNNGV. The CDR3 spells CASSLDHGTNQPQHF. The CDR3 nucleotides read TGTGCCAGCAGCTTAGATCACGGTACCAATCAGCCCCAGCATTTT. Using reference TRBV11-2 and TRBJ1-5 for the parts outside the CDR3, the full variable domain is EAGVAQSPRYKIIEKRQSVAFWCNPISGHATLYWYQQILGQGPKLLIQFQNNGVVDDSQLPKDRFSAERLKGVDSTLKIQPAKLEDSAVYLCASSLDHGTNQPQHFGDGTRLSIL.

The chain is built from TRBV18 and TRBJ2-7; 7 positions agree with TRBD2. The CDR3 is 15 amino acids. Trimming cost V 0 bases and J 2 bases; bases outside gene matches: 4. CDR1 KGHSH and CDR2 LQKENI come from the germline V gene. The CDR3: CASSPPGGQTYEQYF. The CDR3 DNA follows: TGTGCCAGCTCACCACCGGGAGGGCAGACCTACGAGCAGTACTTC. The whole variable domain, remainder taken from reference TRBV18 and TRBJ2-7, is NAGVMQNPRHLVRRRGQEARLRCSPMKGHSHVYWYRQLPEEGLKFMVYLQKENIIDESGMPKERFSAEFPKEGPSILRIQQVVRGDSAAYFCASSPPGGQTYEQYFGPGTRLTVT.

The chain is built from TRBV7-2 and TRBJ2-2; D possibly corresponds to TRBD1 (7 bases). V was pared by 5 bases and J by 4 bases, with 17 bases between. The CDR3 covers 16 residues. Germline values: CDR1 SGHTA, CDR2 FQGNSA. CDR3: CASSPQGGVTTGELFF. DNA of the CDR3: TGTGCCAGCAGCCCCCAGGGGGGAGTAACCACCGGGGAGCTGTTTTTT.

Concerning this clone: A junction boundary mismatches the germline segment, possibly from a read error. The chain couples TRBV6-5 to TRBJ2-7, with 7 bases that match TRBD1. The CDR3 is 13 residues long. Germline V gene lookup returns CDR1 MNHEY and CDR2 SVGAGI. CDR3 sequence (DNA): TGTGCCAGCATTCCGGACAGGCACCTCGCTCCTTCCTTC. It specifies CASIPDRHLAPSF.

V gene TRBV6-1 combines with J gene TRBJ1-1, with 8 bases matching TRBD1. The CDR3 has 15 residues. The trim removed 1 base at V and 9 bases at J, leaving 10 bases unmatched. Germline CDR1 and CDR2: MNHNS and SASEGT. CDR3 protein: CASSEVRTGMLQAFF. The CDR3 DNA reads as TGTGCCAGCAGTGAAGTTCGGACAGGGATGTTACAAGCTTTCTTT.

CDR3 sequence (DNA): TGTGCCAGCTCACCATCAGGACTAGCGTCACACTACGAGCAGTACTTC. This gives the protein CASSPSGLASHYEQYF. V gene TRBV18 combines with J gene TRBJ2-7; 9 bases fit TRBD2. V was clipped by 2 bases and J by 3 bases; unmatched bases: 8. CDR1 is KGHSH and CDR2 is LQKENI in the germline V gene. The CDR3 is made up of 16 amino acids.

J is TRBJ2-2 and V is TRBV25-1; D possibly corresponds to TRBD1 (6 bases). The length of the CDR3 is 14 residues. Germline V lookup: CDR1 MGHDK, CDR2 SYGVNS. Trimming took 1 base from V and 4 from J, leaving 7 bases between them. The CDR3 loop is CASSEWTATGELFF. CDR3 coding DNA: TGTGCCAGCAGTGAATGGACAGCCACCGGGGAGCTGTTTTTT.

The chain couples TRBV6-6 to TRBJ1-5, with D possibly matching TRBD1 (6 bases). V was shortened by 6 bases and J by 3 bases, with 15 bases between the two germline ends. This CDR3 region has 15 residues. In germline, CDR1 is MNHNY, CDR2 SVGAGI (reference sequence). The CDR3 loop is CASREQGYPNQPQHF. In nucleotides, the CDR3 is TGTGCCAGCAGGGAACAGGGTTATCCCAATCAGCCCCAGCATTTT.

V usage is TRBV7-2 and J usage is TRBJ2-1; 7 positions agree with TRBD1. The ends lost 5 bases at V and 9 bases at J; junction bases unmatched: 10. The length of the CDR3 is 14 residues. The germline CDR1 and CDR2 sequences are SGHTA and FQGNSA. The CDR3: CASSQGTGVSEQFF. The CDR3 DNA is TGTGCCAGCAGCCAGGGAACAGGGGTAAGTGAGCAGTTCTTC. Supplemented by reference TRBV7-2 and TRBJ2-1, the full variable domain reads GAGVSQSPSNKVTEKGKDVELRCDPISGHTALYWYRQSLGQGLEFLIYFQGNSAPDKSGLPSDRFSAERTGGSVSTLTIQRTQQEDSAVYLCASSQGTGVSEQFFGPGTRLTVL.

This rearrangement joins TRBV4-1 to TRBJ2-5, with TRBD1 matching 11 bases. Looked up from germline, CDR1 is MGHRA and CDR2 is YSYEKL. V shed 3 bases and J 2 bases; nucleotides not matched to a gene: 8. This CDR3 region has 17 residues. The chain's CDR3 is CASSHGGQGAGQETQYF. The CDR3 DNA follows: TGCGCCAGCAGCCATGGCGGACAGGGGGCGGGGCAAGAGACCCAGTACTTC.

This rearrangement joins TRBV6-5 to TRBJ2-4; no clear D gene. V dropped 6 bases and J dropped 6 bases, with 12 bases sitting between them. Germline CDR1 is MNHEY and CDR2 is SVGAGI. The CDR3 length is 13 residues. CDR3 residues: CASRTLSGNIQYF. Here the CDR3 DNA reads TGTGCCAGCAGGACCCTATCGGGAAACATTCAGTACTTC.

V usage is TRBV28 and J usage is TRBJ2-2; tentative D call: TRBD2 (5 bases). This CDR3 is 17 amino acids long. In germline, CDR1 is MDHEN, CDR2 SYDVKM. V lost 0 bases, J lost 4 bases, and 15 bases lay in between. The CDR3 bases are TGTGCCAGCAGTTTATGGGGCGGGCAGGTCGGCACCGGGGAGCTGTTTTTT. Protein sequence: CASSLWGGQVGTGELFF.

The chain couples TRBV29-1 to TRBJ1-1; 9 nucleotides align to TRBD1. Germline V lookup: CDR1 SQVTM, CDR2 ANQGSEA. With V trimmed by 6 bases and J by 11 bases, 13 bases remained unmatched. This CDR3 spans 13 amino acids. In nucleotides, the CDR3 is TGCAGCGTCGTACAGGGACAGGGAATAGAGGCTTTCTTT. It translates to CSVVQGQGIEAFF.

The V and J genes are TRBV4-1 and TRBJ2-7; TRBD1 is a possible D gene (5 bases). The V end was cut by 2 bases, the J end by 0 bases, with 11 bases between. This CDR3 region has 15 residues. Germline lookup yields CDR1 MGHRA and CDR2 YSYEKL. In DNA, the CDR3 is TGCGCCAGCAGCCAAATCAGGGCAAGCTCCTACGAGCAGTACTTC. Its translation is CASSQIRASSYEQYF.

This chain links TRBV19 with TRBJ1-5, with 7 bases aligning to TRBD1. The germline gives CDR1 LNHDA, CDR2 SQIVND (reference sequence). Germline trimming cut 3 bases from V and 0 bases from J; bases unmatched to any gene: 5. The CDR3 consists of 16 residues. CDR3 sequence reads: CASSISGTDSNQPQHF. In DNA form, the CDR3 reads TGTGCCAGTAGTATTTCCGGGACAGATAGCAATCAGCCCCAGCATTTT.

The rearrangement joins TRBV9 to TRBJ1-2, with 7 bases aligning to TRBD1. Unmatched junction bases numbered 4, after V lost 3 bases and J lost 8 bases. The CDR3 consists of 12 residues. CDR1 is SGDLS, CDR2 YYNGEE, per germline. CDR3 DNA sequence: TGTGCCAGCAGCGGGAGGGGGCCCGGCTACACCTTC. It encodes CASSGRGPGYTF. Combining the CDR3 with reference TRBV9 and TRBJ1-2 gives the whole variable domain DSGVTQTPKHLITATGQRVTLRCSPRSGDLSVYWYQQSLDQGLQFLIQYYNGEERAKGNILERFSAQQFPDLHSELNLSSLELGDSALYFCASSGRGPGYTFGSGTRLTVV.

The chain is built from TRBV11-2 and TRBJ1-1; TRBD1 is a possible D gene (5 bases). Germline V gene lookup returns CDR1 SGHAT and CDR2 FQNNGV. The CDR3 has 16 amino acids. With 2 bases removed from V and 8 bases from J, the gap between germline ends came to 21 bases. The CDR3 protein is CASSLSLGRVAPEAFF. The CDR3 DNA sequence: TGTGCCAGCAGCTTATCCCTCGGCAGGGTCGCCCCAGAAGCTTTCTTT. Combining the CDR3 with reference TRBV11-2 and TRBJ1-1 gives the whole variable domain EAGVAQSPRYKIIEKRQSVAFWCNPISGHATLYWYQQILGQGPKLLIQFQNNGVVDDSQLPKDRFSAERLKGVDSTLKIQPAKLEDSAVYLCASSLSLGRVAPEAFFGQGTRLTVV.

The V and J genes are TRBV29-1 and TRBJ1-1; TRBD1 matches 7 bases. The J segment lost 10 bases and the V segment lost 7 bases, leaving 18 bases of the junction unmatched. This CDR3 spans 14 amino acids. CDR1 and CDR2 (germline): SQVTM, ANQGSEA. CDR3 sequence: CSGIGTETGWVAFF. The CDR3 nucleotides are TGCAGCGGTATTGGCACAGAGACAGGGTGGGTAGCTTTCTTT. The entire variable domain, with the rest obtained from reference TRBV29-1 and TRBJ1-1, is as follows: SAVISQKPSRDICQRGTSLTIQCQVDSQVTMMFWYRQQPGQSLTLIATANQGSEATYESGFVIDKFPISRPNLTFSTLTVSNMSPEDSSIYLCSGIGTETGWVAFFGQGTRLTVV.

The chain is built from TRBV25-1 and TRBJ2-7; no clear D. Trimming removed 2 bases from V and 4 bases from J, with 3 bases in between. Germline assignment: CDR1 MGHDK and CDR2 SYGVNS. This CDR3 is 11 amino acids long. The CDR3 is CASSERYEQYF. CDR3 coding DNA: TGTGCCAGCAGTGAACGGTACGAGCAGTACTTC.

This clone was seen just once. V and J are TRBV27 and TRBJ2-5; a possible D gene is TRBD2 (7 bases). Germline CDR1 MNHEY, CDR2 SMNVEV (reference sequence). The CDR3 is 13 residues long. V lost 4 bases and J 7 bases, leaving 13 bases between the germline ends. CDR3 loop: CASSYGGRATQYF. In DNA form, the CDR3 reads TGTGCCAGCAGTTACGGGGGGCGCGCGACCCAGTACTTC.

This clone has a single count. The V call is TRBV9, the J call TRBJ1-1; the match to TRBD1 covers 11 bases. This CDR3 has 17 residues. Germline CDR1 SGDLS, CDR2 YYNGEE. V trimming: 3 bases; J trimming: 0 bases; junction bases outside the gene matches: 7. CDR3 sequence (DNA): TGTGCCAGCAGCGCGGACAGGGGGCCCTTCATGAACACTGAAGCTTTCTTT. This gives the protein CASSADRGPFMNTEAFF.

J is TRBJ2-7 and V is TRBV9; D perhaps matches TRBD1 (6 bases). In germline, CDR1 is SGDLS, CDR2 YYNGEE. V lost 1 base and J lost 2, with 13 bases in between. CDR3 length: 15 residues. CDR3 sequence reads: CASSVLPGAPYEQYF. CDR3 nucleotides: TGTGCCAGCAGCGTACTCCCAGGGGCCCCCTACGAGCAGTACTTC.

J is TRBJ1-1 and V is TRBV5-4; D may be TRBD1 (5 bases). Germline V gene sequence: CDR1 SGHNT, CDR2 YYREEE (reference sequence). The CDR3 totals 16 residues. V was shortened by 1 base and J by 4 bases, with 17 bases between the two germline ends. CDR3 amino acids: CASSLNSGLFGTEAFF. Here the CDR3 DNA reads TGTGCCAGCAGCTTGAACTCAGGGTTATTTGGCACTGAAGCTTTCTTT.

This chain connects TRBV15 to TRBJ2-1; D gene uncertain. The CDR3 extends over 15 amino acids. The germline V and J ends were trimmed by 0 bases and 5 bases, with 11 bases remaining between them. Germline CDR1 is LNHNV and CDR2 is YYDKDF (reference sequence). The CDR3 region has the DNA TGTGCCACCAGCAGAGAAGCCCTTCGGGACAATGAGCAGTTCTTC. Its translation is CATSREALRDNEQFF.

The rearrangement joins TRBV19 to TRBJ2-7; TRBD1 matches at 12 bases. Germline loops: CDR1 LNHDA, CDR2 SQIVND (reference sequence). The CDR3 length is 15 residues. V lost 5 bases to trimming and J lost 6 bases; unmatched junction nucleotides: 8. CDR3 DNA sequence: TGTGCCAGTAGTGCGCGGGGGACAGGGGGCGTCGAGCAGTACTTC. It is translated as CASSARGTGGVEQYF.